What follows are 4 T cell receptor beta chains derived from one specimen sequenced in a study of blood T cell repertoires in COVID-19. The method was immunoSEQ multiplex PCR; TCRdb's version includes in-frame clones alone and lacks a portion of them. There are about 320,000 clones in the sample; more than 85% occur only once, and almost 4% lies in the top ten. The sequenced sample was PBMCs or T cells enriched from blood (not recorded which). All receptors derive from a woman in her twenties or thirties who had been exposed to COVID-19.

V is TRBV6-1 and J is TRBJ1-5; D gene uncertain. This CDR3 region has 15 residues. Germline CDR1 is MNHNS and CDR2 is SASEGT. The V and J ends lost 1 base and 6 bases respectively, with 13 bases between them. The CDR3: CASSEGLTVSQPQHF. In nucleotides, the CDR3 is TGTGCCAGCAGTGAAGGTCTAACAGTTAGTCAGCCCCAGCATTTT.

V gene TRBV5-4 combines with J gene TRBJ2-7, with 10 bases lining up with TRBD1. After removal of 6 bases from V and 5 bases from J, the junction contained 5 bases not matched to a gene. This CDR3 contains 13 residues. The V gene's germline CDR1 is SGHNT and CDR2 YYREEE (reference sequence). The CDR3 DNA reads TGTGCCAGCACACCCGGGACAGGGGACGAGCAGTACTTC. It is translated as CASTPGTGDEQYF.

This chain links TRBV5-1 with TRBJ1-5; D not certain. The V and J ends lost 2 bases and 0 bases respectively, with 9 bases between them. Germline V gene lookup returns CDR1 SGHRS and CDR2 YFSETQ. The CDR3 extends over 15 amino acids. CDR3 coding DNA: TGCGCCAGCAGCTTCGACTTTAGTAGCAATCAGCCCCAGCATTTT. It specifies CASSFDFSSNQPQHF.

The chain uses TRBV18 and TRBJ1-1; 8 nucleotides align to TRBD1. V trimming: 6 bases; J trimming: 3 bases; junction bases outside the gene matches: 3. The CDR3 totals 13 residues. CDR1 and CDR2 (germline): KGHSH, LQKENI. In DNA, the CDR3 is TGTGCCAGCTCCGGACAGGGCCACACTGAAGCTTTCTTT. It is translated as CASSGQGHTEAFF.